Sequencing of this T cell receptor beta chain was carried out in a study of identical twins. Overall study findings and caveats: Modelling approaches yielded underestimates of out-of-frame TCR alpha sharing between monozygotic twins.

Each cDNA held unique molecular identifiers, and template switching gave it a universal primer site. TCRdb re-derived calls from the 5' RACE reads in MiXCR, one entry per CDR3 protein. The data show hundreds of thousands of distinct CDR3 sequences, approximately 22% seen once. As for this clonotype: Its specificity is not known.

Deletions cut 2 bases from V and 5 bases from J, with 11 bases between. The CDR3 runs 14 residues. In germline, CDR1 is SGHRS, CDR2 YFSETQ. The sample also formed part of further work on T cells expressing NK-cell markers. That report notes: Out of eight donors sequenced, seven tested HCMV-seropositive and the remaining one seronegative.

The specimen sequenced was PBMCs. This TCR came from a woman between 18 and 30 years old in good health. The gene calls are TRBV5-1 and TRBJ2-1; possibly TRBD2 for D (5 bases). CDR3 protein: CASSFGSSNNEQFF. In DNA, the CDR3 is TGCGCCAGCAGCTTTGGGAGTTCGAACAATGAGCAGTTCTTC.